Included here is one TCR beta chain sequence, with context. This entry belongs to a study of blood T cell repertoires in COVID-19. In the study overall: Spain, Italy and the United States supplied samples that represented acute and convalescent COVID-19.

CDR3 length: 14 residues. CDR1 and CDR2 from the germline V gene are MNHEY and SMNVEV (reference sequence). Trimming took 3 bases from V and 1 from J, leaving 6 bases between them. The table came from immunoSEQ multiplex PCR; TCRdb's copy has only in-frame clones and leaves some out. The table lists over 200,000 clones, around four fifths of them singletons. This chain links TRBV27 with TRBJ2-2; D unresolved. This TCR derives from a man at least 80 years old with acute or convalescent COVID-19. Input material: peripheral blood. The CDR3 DNA sequence: TGTGCCAGCAGTTTTTCGGGGAACACCGGGGAGCTGTTTTTT. Protein product: CASSFSGNTGELFF.